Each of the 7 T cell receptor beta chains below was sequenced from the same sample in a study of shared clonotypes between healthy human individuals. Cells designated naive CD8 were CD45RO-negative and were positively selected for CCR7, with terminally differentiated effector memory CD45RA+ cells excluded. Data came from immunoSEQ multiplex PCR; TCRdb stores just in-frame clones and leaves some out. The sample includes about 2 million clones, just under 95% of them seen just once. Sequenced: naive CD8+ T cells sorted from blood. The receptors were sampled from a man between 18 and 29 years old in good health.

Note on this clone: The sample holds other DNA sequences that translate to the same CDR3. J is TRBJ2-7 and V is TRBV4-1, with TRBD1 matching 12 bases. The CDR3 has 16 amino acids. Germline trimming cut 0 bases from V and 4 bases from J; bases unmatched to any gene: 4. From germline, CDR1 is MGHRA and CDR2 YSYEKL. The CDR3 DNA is TGCGCCAGCAGCCAAGACCGGGGACAGGGGGCGTACGAGCAGTACTTC. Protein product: CASSQDRGQGAYEQYF.

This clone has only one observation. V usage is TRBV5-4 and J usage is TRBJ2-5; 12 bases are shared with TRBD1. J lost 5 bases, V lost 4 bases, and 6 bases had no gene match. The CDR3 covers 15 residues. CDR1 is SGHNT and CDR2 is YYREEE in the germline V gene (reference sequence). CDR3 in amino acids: CASSPGDRGPETQYF. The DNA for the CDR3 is TGTGCCAGCAGCCCGGGGGACAGGGGGCCGGAGACCCAGTACTTC.

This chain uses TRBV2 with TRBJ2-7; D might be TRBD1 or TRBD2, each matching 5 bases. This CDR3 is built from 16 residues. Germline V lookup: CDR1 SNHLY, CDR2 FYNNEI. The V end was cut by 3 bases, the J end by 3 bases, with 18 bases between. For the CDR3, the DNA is TGTGCCAGCAGTGACAAAGGGGTGGTGGGGAGCTACGAGCAGTACTTC. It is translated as CASSDKGVVGSYEQYF.

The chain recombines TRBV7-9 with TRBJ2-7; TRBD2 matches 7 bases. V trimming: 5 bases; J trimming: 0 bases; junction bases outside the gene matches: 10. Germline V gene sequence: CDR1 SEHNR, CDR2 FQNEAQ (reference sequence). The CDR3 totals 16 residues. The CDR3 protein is CASSPSGGFNSYEQYF. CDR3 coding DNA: TGTGCCAGCAGCCCCTCGGGAGGATTTAACTCCTACGAGCAGTACTTC.

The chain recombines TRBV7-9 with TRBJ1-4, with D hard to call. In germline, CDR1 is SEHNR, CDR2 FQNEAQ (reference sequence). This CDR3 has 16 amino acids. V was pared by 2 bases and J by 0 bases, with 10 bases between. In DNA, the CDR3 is TGTGCCAGCAGCTTATGGGAGTGGTCAACTAATGAAAAACTGTTTTTT. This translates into CASSLWEWSTNEKLFF.

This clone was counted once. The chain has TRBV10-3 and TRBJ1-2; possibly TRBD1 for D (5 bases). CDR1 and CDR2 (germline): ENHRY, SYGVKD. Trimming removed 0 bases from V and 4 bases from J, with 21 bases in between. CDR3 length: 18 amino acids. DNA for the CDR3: TGTGCCATCAGTGAGTCAAGGGGTGTAATAAATGAACGCTATGGCTACACCTTC. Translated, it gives CAISESRGVINERYGYTF.

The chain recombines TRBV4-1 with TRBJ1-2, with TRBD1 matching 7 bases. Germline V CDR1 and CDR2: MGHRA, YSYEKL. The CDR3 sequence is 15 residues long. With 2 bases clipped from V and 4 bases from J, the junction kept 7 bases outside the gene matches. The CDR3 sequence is CASSQPGTAVYGYTF. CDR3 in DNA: TGCGCCAGCAGCCAACCCGGGACAGCAGTCTATGGCTACACCTTC.